This T cell receptor beta chain was sequenced in a study of blood T cell repertoires in COVID-19. At the level of the study: PBMCs, B-cell-depleted T cells, or T cells provided the cDNA or gDNA that made up the material.

In the original workflow: Nucleated cell number was recorded as an estimate derived from reference gene primer amplification. Measured with immunoSEQ multiplex PCR; TCRdb has only the in-frame clones, and not every one. V, J and clone size are those of that table, while D and trimming were read from the DNA. This repertoire shows 95,000 to 110,000 clones, roughly 88% found once; its top ten account for 6.8%. V shed 5 bases, J shed 7 bases, and the junction held 9 bases outside the gene matches. Germline values: CDR1 KGHSH, CDR2 LQKENI. The CDR3 is 16 amino acids. The sample taken for sequencing was peripheral blood. V gene TRBV18 combines with J gene TRBJ2-1; TRBD2 matches at 12 bases. This receptor was taken from a man in his forties or fifties with active or convalescent COVID-19. This chain's CDR3 is CASSSLAGGPENEQFF. The DNA for the CDR3 is TGTGCCAGCTCATCCCTAGCGGGAGGGCCGGAGAATGAGCAGTTCTTC. The full variable domain, in which reference TRBV18 and TRBJ2-1 provide the parts outside the CDR3, is NAGVMQNPRHLVRRRGQEARLRCSPMKGHSHVYWYRQLPEEGLKFMVYLQKENIIDESGMPKERFSAEFPKEGPSILRIQQVVRGDSAAYFCASSSLAGGPENEQFFGPGTRLTVL.